The 29 T cell receptor beta chains below were found in one sample sequenced in a study of blood T cell repertoires in COVID-19. The assay was immunoSEQ multiplex PCR, and TCRdb's table has in-frame clones only and misses some. There are approximately 100,000 clones in the sample; approximately 80% occur only once, and 6.2% lies in the top ten. Sequenced material: peripheral blood. These receptors were collected from a man of 80 years or more with COVID-19, enrolled during active disease.

The V and J genes are TRBV6-6 and TRBJ2-7; 13 bases map to TRBD2. The CDR3 runs 15 residues. J lost 3 bases, V lost 5 bases, and 4 bases had no gene match. From germline, CDR1 is MNHNY and CDR2 SVGAGI (reference sequence). In DNA form, the CDR3 reads TGTGCCAGCAGTCCCGGGACTAGCGGGATCTACGAGCAGTACTTC. Protein sequence: CASSPGTSGIYEQYF.

This rearrangement joins TRBV2 to TRBJ2-7, with 11 bases identical to TRBD2. CDR1 is SNHLY, CDR2 FYNNEI, per germline. V was clipped by 6 bases and J by 5 bases; unmatched bases: 6. This CDR3 is built from 14 residues. The CDR3 loop reads CASRWTSGLHEQYF. The CDR3 nucleotides read TGTGCCAGCAGGTGGACTAGCGGGCTCCACGAGCAGTACTTC.

This clone showed up just a few times. The chain uses TRBV6-2 or TRBV6-3 and TRBJ2-7; D is perhaps TRBD2 (6 bases). Germline V gives CDR1 MNHEY, CDR2 SVGEGT. Trimming removed 4 bases from V and 3 bases from J, with 13 bases in between. CDR3 size: 14 residues. The CDR3 region is CASSLTSHNYEQYF. DNA of the CDR3: TGTGCCAGCAGTTTAACTAGCCACAACTACGAGCAGTACTTC.

This chain links TRBV25-1 with TRBJ1-1; possibly TRBD1 for D (5 bases). Germline V gives CDR1 MGHDK, CDR2 SYGVNS. Trimming removed 2 bases from V and 7 bases from J, with 8 bases in between. This CDR3 comprises 12 residues. The DNA for the CDR3 is TGTGCCAGCAGTGAAGGGGGGAATGAAGCTTTCTTT. Translating it yields CASSEGGNEAFF.

The chain uses TRBV16 and TRBJ1-1; possible D gene TRBD1, 6 bases. The CDR3 runs to 13 residues. In germline, CDR1 is KGHSY, CDR2 FQNENV. V was clipped by 5 bases and J by 1 base, with 8 bases between them. The CDR3 sequence is CASSSQGNTEAFF. As DNA, the CDR3 is TGTGCCAGCAGCTCACAGGGGAACACTGAAGCTTTCTTT.

The chain combines TRBV18 with TRBJ2-7; 10 bases are shared with TRBD2. Per germline, CDR1 KGHSH and CDR2 LQKENI. This CDR3 has 13 residues. V was pared by 2 bases and J by 5 bases, with 0 bases of the junction left unmatched. CDR3 DNA: TGTGCCAGCTCACCAACTAGCGGGAACGAGCAGTACTTC. Residues: CASSPTSGNEQYF.

For the CDR3, the DNA is TGTGCCAGCAGTGAATCCGACAGACCCTATGGCTACACCTTC. It codes for CASSESDRPYGYTF. The gene calls are TRBV6-1 and TRBJ1-2, with D perhaps TRBD1 (5 bases). CDR3 length: 14 amino acids. From germline, CDR1 is MNHNS and CDR2 SASEGT. V lost 2 bases, J lost 4 bases, and 11 bases lay in between.

The rearrangement links TRBV9 to TRBJ2-7, with 8 positions matching TRBD2. The ends lost 4 bases at V and 3 bases at J; junction bases unmatched: 21. The CDR3 runs 19 residues. The germline V gene has CDR1 SGDLS and CDR2 YYNGEE. Written as DNA, the CDR3 is TGTGCCAGCAGCCCAATAGGAGGGTGGCGGGAGGACAAACTCTACGAGCAGTACTTC. Protein product: CASSPIGGWREDKLYEQYF.

This clone was found once. The chain combines TRBV5-1 with TRBJ2-1, with a tentative D call TRBD2 (5 bases). CDR1 and CDR2 (germline): SGHRS, YFSETQ. There are 15 residues in the CDR3. V lost 4 bases, J lost 0 bases, and 11 bases lay in between. CDR3 sequence reads: CASSVDSSSYNEQFF. The CDR3 nucleotides read TGCGCCAGCAGCGTGGACTCGAGCTCCTACAATGAGCAGTTCTTC.

The chain joins TRBV9 to TRBJ2-2, with D maybe TRBD1 (6 bases). The CDR3 has 14 amino acids. Trimming cost V 3 bases and J 4 bases, with 10 bases left between them. Germline-derived CDR1 and CDR2 are SGDLS and YYNGEE. CDR3 nucleotide sequence: TGTGCCAGCAGCGCTTACAGGGTCACCGGGGAGCTGTTTTTT. Translating it yields CASSAYRVTGELFF.

This clone was seen more than once but under ten times. The CDR3 is CASSPPLMATSTDTQYF. The DNA of the CDR3 is TGTGCCAGCAGCCCCCCCCTGATGGCGACTAGCACAGATACGCAGTATTTT. The chain couples TRBV7-9 to TRBJ2-3; D call uncertain. V lost 5 bases and J lost 0, with 18 bases in between. This CDR3 is built from 17 residues. The germline V gene has CDR1 SEHNR and CDR2 FQNEAQ (reference sequence).

This clone has more than one count but fewer than ten. The chain uses TRBV28 and TRBJ1-4, with 10 bases fitting TRBD1. The trim removed 6 bases at V and 7 bases at J, leaving 11 bases unmatched. The CDR3 is 16 amino acids. Germline V gene sequence: CDR1 MDHEN, CDR2 SYDVKM. In nucleotides, the CDR3 is TGTGCCAGCAGCCCTTTACCGGGACAGGGGCTTGAAAAACTGTTTTTT. Its translation is CASSPLPGQGLEKLFF.

The rearrangement joins TRBV7-2 to TRBJ2-5, with a tentative D call TRBD1 (6 bases). The germline V gene has CDR1 SGHTA and CDR2 FQGNSA. CDR3 length: 14 amino acids. Between the trimmed V and J ends, which lost 2 bases and 5 bases, there was a span of 12 bases. CDR3 sequence (DNA): TGTGCCAGCAGCTTACAGGACAGCTCGGAGACCCAGTACTTC. Its protein is CASSLQDSSETQYF.

The chain joins TRBV7-6 to TRBJ2-1, with 9 bases that match TRBD2. The V segment lost 4 bases and the J segment 6 bases; nucleotides outside the gene matches: 7. The germline CDR1 and CDR2 sequences are SGHVS and FNYEAQ. This CDR3 spans 15 amino acids. CDR3 sequence (DNA): TGTGCCAGCAGCTCTATAGCGGGAGCGGGCAATGAGCAGTTCTTC. Protein sequence: CASSSIAGAGNEQFF.

The rearrangement joins TRBV6-1 to TRBJ2-5; 7 nucleotides line up with TRBD2. This CDR3 is built from 14 residues. The ends lost 1 base at V and 5 bases at J; junction bases unmatched: 4. CDR1 is MNHNS and CDR2 is SASEGT in the germline V gene. CDR3 nucleotides: TGTGCCAGCAGTGAAGGGACTAGACTGGAGACCCAGTACTTC. Translating it yields CASSEGTRLETQYF.

This clone has more than one count but fewer than ten. This chain uses TRBV30 with TRBJ2-5; D is perhaps TRBD2 (6 bases). Trimming pared 3 bases from V and 1 base from J, leaving 9 bases between. This CDR3 comprises 13 residues. Germline V CDR1 and CDR2: GTSNPN, SVGIG (reference sequence). DNA for the CDR3: TGTGCCTGGAGAAACGGGGGCCAAGAGACCCAGTACTTC. This gives the protein CAWRNGGQETQYF.

Here the CDR3 DNA reads TGTGCCAGCAGCCACGGACTAGCGGGCGTTCCACGCCGGTACTTC. Translation: CASSHGLAGVPRRYF. The chain is built from TRBV7-2 and TRBJ2-7; 11 nucleotides line up with TRBD2. The ends lost 5 bases at V and 12 bases at J; junction bases unmatched: 15. CDR1 is SGHTA and CDR2 is FQGNSA in the germline V gene. This CDR3 is 15 amino acids long.

This chain uses TRBV21-1 with TRBJ2-7; whether TRBD1, the table's D call, matches the DNA was not checked. TRBV21-1 is a pseudogene segment. The CDR3 spans 17 residues. CDR3 region: CASSKLGQGVVEDEQYF. The CDR3, as DNA: TGTGCCAGCAGCAAACTAGGACAGGGGGTGGTTGAGGACGAGCAGTACTTC.

This clone was seen more than once but under ten times. The CDR3 loop is CASSHQGGSGANVLTF. The CDR3 DNA follows: TGTGCCAGCAGCCACCAGGGGGGCTCTGGGGCCAACGTCCTGACTTTC. The rearrangement uses TRBV14 and TRBJ2-6, with TRBD1 as a possible D gene (7 bases). The CDR3 has 16 residues. The germline V and J ends were trimmed by 3 bases and 0 bases, with 9 bases remaining between them. Germline CDR1 SGHDN, CDR2 FVKESK.

This chain uses TRBV10-2 with TRBJ1-1; no clear D. The V gene lost 3 bases and the J gene lost 4 bases, with 9 bases spanning the gap. Germline V gene sequence: CDR1 WSHSY, CDR2 SAAADI. The CDR3 consists of 13 residues. The CDR3 here is CASSDSETTEAFF. The CDR3 DNA reads TGCGCCAGCAGTGATTCGGAGACCACTGAAGCTTTCTTT.

V and J are TRBV3-1 (or the pseudogene TRBV3-2) and TRBJ2-3, with D possibly matching TRBD2 (6 bases). Trimming removed 4 bases from V and 5 bases from J, with 16 bases in between. Germline V gives CDR1 LGHDT, CDR2 YNNKEL (reference sequence). The CDR3 is made up of 15 amino acids. DNA of the CDR3: TGTGCCAGCAGCCCCCCTCGGGGACTGAGAGATACGCAGTATTTT. Translating gives CASSPPRGLRDTQYF.

The V call is TRBV5-4, the J call TRBJ2-3, with D possibly matching TRBD1 (6 bases). The CDR3 extends over 17 amino acids. The germline gives CDR1 SGHNT, CDR2 YYREEE (reference sequence). Trimming left V 1 base short and J 0 bases short, with 15 bases between. The CDR3 DNA reads TGTGCCAGCAGCTTGTTCGACAGGACCTCTAGCACAGATACGCAGTATTTT. As protein: CASSLFDRTSSTDTQYF.

The rearrangement joins TRBV19 to TRBJ2-1; a possible D gene is TRBD2 (5 bases). Germline V gene lookup returns CDR1 LNHDA and CDR2 SQIVND (reference sequence). V was cut by 3 bases and J by 7 bases, with 16 bases left in between. This CDR3 has 15 residues. The CDR3 loop reads CASSMSLAGMNEQFF. The DNA for the CDR3 is TGTGCCAGTAGTATGAGCCTAGCTGGTATGAATGAGCAGTTCTTC.

The chain employs TRBV5-1 and TRBJ1-4; TRBD1 matches 9 bases. This CDR3 has 13 amino acids. Trimming removed 7 bases from V and 6 bases from J; junction bases left unmatched: 4. CDR1 and CDR2 from the germline V gene are SGHRS and YFSETQ. The CDR3 DNA follows: TGCGCCAGCCAGGGACAGGGAGATGAAAAACTGTTTTTT. As protein: CASQGQGDEKLFF.

The chain couples TRBV7-2 to TRBJ2-1, with 11 bases fitting TRBD2. The V segment lost 1 base and the J segment 0 bases; nucleotides outside the gene matches: 5. The length of the CDR3 is 18 residues. Germline V gene data show CDR1 as SGHTA and CDR2 as FQGNSA. CDR3 DNA sequence: TGTGCCAGCAGCTTAGGACTAGCGGGAAGGACCTCCTACAATGAGCAGTTCTTC. Protein product: CASSLGLAGRTSYNEQFF.

This clone turned up a few times. The chain has TRBV5-1 and TRBJ2-2, with 9 bases matching TRBD2. CDR3 length: 15 amino acids. The V gene end was trimmed by 4 bases and the J gene end by 7 bases; junction bases not matched to a gene: 8. Germline loops: CDR1 SGHRS, CDR2 YFSETQ. CDR3 region: CASSQGAGGIGELFF. The CDR3 nucleotides are TGCGCCAGCAGCCAGGGAGCGGGAGGAATCGGGGAGCTGTTTTTT.

The chain recombines TRBV10-3 with TRBJ1-5; a possible D gene is TRBD1 (5 bases). Deletions cut 2 bases from V and 6 bases from J, with 11 bases between. Germline loops: CDR1 ENHRY, CDR2 SYGVKD. The CDR3 totals 14 residues. DNA of the CDR3: TGTGCCATCAGTGAGGACCTCAGGGTTCAGCCCCAGCATTTT. Encoded protein: CAISEDLRVQPQHF.

This clone was seen more than once but under ten times. The chain employs TRBV5-4 and TRBJ1-1, with 9 nucleotides matching TRBD1. The CDR3 runs 16 residues. V was pared by 4 bases and J by 4 bases, with 11 bases of the junction left unmatched. Per the germline V gene, CDR1 is SGHNT and CDR2 is YYREEE (reference sequence). The CDR3 DNA reads TGTGCCAGCAGCGGTCCCGGGACAGGGCTGGGCACTGAAGCTTTCTTT. It codes for CASSGPGTGLGTEAFF.

There are a few counts of this clone. The chain has TRBV5-1 and TRBJ2-1, with 8 nucleotides matching TRBD1. In germline, CDR1 is SGHRS, CDR2 YFSETQ. The length of the CDR3 is 15 residues. V was pared by 4 bases and J by 7 bases, with 10 bases of the junction left unmatched. CDR3 nucleotide sequence: TGCGCCAGCAGCACCAGGGGGCGTGAAGTGAATGAGCAGTTCTTC. Encoded protein: CASSTRGREVNEQFF.